Detailed here is one T cell receptor (beta chain). This entry comes from a study of T cells in Graves' hyperthyroidism and ophthalmopathy. The ends lost 6 bases at V and 1 base at J; junction bases unmatched: 7. Looked up from germline, CDR1 is SGHDT and CDR2 is YYEEEE. CDR3 length: 15 residues. Lactation, pregnancy, other autoimmune disease or uncontrolled infection led to exclusion of patients. Diagnoses were established using clinical symptoms, serum thyroxine and TRAb, thyroid ultrasound and orbital computed tomography. Each 10 ml fresh peripheral blood draw supplied the PBMCs. TCR beta CDR3 regions were amplified from RNA transcripts. The HTBI primer set drove a first-round RT-PCR of the TCR CDR3. TCRdb analysed the multiplex PCR reads with MiXCR anew, one entry per CDR3 protein. Among a few hundred thousand distinct CDR3 sequences, roughly 22% were seen once, and the ten largest hold 64%.

This receptor was obtained from a man aged 25 to 45 with Graves' ophthalmopathy. The sequenced material came from blood. V is TRBV5-6 and J is TRBJ2-3; 8 bases map to TRBD1. CDR3 residues: CASTLQGGGTDTQYF. CDR3 in DNA: TGTGCCAGCACCTTACAGGGGGGAGGCACAGATACGCAGTATTTT.